The 11 T cell receptor beta chains given below trace back to one sample, sequenced in a study of blood T cells in healthy people across ages. A second 7 to 11 cycle PCR used barcoded and J-beta primers. A single record per CDR3 protein comes from TCRdb applying MiXCR to the 5' RACE reads. The sample lists about 1.4 million distinct CDR3 sequences, 55% to 75% seen once, with over 5% in the top ten. Sequencing used blood. The receptors shown here come from a man between 18 and 35 years old in good health.

The chain joins TRBV20-1 to TRBJ2-1, with 8 bases matching TRBD1. J lost 6 bases, V lost 0 bases, and 4 bases had no gene match. Per the germline V gene, CDR1 is DFQATT and CDR2 is SNEGSKA (reference sequence). The CDR3 has 14 residues. CDR3 bases: TGCAGTGCTAGAGATCAGGGGGCTAGCAATGAGCAGTTCTTC. Translated: CSARDQGASNEQFF.

J is TRBJ2-2 and V is TRBV2; D is unclear. The germline V and J ends were trimmed by 7 bases and 1 base, with 13 bases remaining between them. Germline CDR1 reads SNHLY; CDR2 reads FYNNEI. This CDR3 is 15 amino acids long. The CDR3: CASIRSRVNTGELFF. CDR3 nucleotide sequence: TGTGCCAGCATCCGAAGTCGGGTGAACACCGGGGAGCTGTTTTTT.

The chain couples TRBV20-1 to TRBJ2-1, with 7 bases matching TRBD2. The last part of the DNA fits TRBJ2-7 better; the J call may be wrong. The CDR3 is 16 amino acids. Germline V gives CDR1 DFQATT, CDR2 SNEGSKA (reference sequence). The CDR3 reads CSVTPVGLAVCNEQYF. CDR3 coding DNA: TGCAGTGTTACTCCGGTCGGGCTAGCGGTTTGCAATGAGCAGTACTTC.

This chain links TRBV25-1 with TRBJ1-2; 7 bases align to TRBD1. The junction had 9 bases not matched to a gene; V was cut back by 1 base and J by 7 bases. CDR1 is MGHDK and CDR2 is SYGVNS in the germline V gene. The CDR3 consists of 15 residues. This CDR3 reads CASSEFSRQGSGYTF. DNA of the CDR3: TGTGCCAGCAGTGAATTTTCGAGACAGGGTAGTGGCTACACCTTC.

V is TRBV20-1 and J is TRBJ2-3; 7 nucleotides line up with TRBD2. CDR3 length: 13 residues. Germline V gene lookup returns CDR1 DFQATT and CDR2 SNEGSKA (reference sequence). For the CDR3, the DNA is TGCAGCCGGCGGGGGATCGGCACAGATACGCAGTATTTT. Its protein product is CSRRGIGTDTQYF.

V and J are TRBV14 and TRBJ1-1; D uncertain. The germline V gene has CDR1 SGHDN and CDR2 FVKESK. V was clipped by 7 bases and J by 5 bases, with 14 bases between them. This CDR3 region has 13 residues. The CDR3 reads CASNPRMGTEAFF. The DNA of the CDR3 is TGTGCCAGCAACCCGAGGATGGGAACTGAAGCTTTCTTT.

With regard to this clonotype: A read error may produce the germline difference seen at one junction end. The chain recombines TRBV6-5 with TRBJ1-1; possible D gene TRBD1, 5 bases. In germline, CDR1 is MNHEY, CDR2 SVGAGI. The CDR3 spans 14 residues. CDR3 residues: CVSSYSEGDTEAFF. The CDR3 DNA reads TGTGTCAGCAGTTACTCGGAAGGGGACACTGAAGCTTTCTTT.

This chain connects TRBV4-1 to TRBJ1-5; 7 bases align to TRBD1. The CDR3 runs to 15 residues. V lost 5 bases to trimming and J lost 4 bases; unmatched junction nucleotides: 8. The germline gives CDR1 MGHRA, CDR2 YSYEKL. CDR3 nucleotide sequence: TGCGCCAGCAGCAACCCGGGACAGACTAATCAGCCCCAGCATTTT. Protein product: CASSNPGQTNQPQHF.

V gene TRBV4-3 combines with J gene TRBJ1-6; unclear D gene. The length of the CDR3 is 15 residues. Germline V gene data show CDR1 as LGHNA and CDR2 as YSLEER. Trimming removed 0 bases at V and 4 bases at J, with 7 bases between. For the CDR3, the DNA is TGCGCCAGCAGCCAAGAGAGGCAGTATAATTCACCCCTCCACTTT. It yields the protein CASSQERQYNSPLHF.

The chain's CDR3 is CASSFRRDAILAKNIQYF. CDR3 nucleotides: TGTGCCAGCAGCTTCCGCCGGGACGCCATTCTAGCCAAAAACATTCAGTACTTC. V usage is TRBV28 and J usage is TRBJ2-4; D possibly matches TRBD1 or TRBD2 (5 bases each). The CDR3 has 18 amino acids. CDR1 and CDR2 from the germline V gene are MDHEN and SYDVKM. V was cut by 6 bases and J by 0 bases, with 21 bases left in between.

The table lists this clonotype with a few counts. The gene calls are TRBV5-5 and TRBJ2-1; the match to TRBD2 covers 9 bases. The germline CDR1 and CDR2 sequences are SGHKS and YYEKEE (reference sequence). This CDR3 contains 16 residues. The V and J ends lost 0 bases and 6 bases, in that order; junction bases with no gene match: 7. CDR3 in amino acids: CASSLEVGLATNEQFF. CDR3 nucleotide sequence: TGTGCCAGCAGCTTGGAGGTGGGACTAGCTACCAATGAGCAGTTCTTC.